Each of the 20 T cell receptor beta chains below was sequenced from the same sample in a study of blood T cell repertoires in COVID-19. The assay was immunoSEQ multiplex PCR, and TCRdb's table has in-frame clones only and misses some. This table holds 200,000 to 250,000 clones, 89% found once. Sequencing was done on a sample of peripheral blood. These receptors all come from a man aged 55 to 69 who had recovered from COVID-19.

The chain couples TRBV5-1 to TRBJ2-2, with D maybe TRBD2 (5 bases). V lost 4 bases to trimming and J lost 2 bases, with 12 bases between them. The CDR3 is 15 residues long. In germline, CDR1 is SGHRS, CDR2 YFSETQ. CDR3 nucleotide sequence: TGCGCCAGCAGCGCCGGACTCACCAACACCGGGGAGCTGTTTTTT. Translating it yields CASSAGLTNTGELFF.

The CDR3 region has the DNA TGTGCCAGCAGCCCAGGGCGAGGACTAGCGGGAGAAGAGACCCAGTACTTC. Translation: CASSPGRGLAGEETQYF. The gene calls are TRBV7-3 and TRBJ2-5, with TRBD2 matching over 13 bases. V was clipped by 5 bases and J by 3 bases; unmatched bases: 9. Per the germline V gene, CDR1 is SGHTA and CDR2 is FQGTGA. The CDR3 length is 17 residues.

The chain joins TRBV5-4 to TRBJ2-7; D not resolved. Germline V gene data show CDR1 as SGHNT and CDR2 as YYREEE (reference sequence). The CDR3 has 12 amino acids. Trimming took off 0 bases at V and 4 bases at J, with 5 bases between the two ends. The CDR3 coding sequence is TGTGCCAGCAGCTTGGACGGGTACGAGCAGTACTTC. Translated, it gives CASSLDGYEQYF.

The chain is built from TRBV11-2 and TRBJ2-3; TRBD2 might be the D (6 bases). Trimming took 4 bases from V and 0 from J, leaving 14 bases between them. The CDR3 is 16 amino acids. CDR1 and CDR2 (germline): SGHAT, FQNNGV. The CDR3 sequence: CASSSRLGYSTDTQYF. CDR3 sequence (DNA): TGTGCCAGCAGCTCACGACTAGGCTATAGCACAGATACGCAGTATTTT.

The CDR3, as DNA: TGCGCCAGCAGTGGCCCAACGGGGTCCTACGAGCAGTACTTC. Amino acid sequence: CASSGPTGSYEQYF. The J gene is TRBJ2-7, the V gene TRBV5-1, with D maybe TRBD2 (5 bases). Per germline, CDR1 SGHRS and CDR2 YFSETQ. V dropped 5 bases and J dropped 1 base, with 13 bases sitting between them. This CDR3 region has 14 residues.

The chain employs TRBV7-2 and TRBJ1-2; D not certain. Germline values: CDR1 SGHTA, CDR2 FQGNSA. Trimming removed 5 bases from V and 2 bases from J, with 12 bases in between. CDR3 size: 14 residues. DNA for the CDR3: TGTGCCAGCAGCATGAGGGAACCCAACTATGGCTACACCTTC. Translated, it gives CASSMREPNYGYTF. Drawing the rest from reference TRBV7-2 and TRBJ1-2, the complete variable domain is GAGVSQSPSNKVTEKGKDVELRCDPISGHTALYWYRQSLGQGLEFLIYFQGNSAPDKSGLPSDRFSAERTGGSVSTLTIQRTQQEDSAVYLCASSMREPNYGYTFGSGTRLTVV.

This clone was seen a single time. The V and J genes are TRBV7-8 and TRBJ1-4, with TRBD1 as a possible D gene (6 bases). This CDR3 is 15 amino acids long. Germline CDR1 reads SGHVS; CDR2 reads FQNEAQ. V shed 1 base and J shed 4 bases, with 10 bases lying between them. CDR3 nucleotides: TGTGCCAGCAGCTTAGGGGGACATCGTAATGAAAAACTGTTTTTT. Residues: CASSLGGHRNEKLFF.

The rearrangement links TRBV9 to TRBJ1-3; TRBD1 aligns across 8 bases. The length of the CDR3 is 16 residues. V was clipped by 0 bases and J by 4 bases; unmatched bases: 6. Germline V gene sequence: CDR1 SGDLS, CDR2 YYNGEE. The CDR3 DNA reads TGTGCCAGCAGCGTAGGGGACAGGCCTGGCGGAAACACCATATATTTT. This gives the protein CASSVGDRPGGNTIYF. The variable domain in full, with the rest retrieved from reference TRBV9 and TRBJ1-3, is DSGVTQTPKHLITATGQRVTLRCSPRSGDLSVYWYQQSLDQGLQFLIQYYNGEERAKGNILERFSAQQFPDLHSELNLSSLELGDSALYFCASSVGDRPGGNTIYFGEGSWLTVV.

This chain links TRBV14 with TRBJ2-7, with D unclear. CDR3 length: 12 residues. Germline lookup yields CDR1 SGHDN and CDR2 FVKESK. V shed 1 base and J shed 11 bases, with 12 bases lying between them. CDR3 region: CASSQVGWVKYF. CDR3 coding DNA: TGTGCCAGCAGCCAAGTGGGCTGGGTTAAGTACTTC.

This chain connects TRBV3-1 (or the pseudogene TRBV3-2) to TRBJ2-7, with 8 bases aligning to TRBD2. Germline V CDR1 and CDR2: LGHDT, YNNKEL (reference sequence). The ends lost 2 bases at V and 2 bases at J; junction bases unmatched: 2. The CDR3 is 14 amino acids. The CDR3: CASSQTGGTYEQYF. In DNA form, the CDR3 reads TGTGCCAGCAGCCAAACGGGGGGGACCTACGAGCAGTACTTC.

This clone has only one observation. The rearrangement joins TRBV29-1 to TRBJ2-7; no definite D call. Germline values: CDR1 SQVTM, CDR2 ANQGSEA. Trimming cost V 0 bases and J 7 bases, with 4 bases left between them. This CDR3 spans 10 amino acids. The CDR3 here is CSVEDREQYF. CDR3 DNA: TGCAGCGTTGAAGATCGGGAGCAGTACTTC.

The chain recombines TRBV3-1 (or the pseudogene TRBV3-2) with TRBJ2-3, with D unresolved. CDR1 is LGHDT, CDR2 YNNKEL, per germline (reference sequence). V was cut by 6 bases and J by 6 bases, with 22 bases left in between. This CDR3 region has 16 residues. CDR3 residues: CASSPELDLFRDTQYF. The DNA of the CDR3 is TGTGCCAGCAGTCCAGAGCTAGACCTTTTCCGGGATACGCAGTATTTT.

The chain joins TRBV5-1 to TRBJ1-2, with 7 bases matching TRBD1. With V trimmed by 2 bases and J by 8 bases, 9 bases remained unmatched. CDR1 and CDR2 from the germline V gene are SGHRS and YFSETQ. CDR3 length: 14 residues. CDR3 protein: CASSLFVQGQGYTF. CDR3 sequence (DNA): TGCGCCAGCAGCTTATTTGTACAGGGGCAAGGCTACACCTTC.

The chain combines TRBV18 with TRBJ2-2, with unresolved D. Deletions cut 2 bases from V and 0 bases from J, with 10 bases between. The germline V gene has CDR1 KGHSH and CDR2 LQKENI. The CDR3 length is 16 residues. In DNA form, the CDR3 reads TGTGCCAGCTCACCAGGGTGGAGTACGAACACCGGGGAGCTGTTTTTT. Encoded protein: CASSPGWSTNTGELFF. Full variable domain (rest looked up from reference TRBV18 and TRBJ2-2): NAGVMQNPRHLVRRRGQEARLRCSPMKGHSHVYWYRQLPEEGLKFMVYLQKENIIDESGMPKERFSAEFPKEGPSILRIQQVVRGDSAAYFCASSPGWSTNTGELFFGEGSRLTVL.

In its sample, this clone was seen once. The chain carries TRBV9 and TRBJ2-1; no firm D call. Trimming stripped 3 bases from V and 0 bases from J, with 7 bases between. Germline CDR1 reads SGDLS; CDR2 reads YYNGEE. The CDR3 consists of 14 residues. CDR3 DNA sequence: TGTGCCAGCAGCGGAGGAAACTCCTACAATGAGCAGTTCTTC. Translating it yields CASSGGNSYNEQFF. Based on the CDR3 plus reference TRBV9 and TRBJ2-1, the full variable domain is DSGVTQTPKHLITATGQRVTLRCSPRSGDLSVYWYQQSLDQGLQFLIQYYNGEERAKGNILERFSAQQFPDLHSELNLSSLELGDSALYFCASSGGNSYNEQFFGPGTRLTVL.

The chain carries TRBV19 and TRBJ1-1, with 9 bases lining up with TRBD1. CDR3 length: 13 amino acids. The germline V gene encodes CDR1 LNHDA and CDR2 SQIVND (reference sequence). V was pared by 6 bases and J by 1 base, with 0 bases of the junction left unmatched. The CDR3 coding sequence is TGTGCCAGTAGGGGACAGGGGAACACTGAAGCTTTCTTT. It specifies CASRGQGNTEAFF.

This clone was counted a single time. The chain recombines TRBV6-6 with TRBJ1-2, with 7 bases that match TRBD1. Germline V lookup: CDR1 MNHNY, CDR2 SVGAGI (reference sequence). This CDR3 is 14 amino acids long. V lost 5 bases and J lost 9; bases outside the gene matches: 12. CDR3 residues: CASSPRDRAVSYTF. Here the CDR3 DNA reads TGTGCCAGCAGTCCGAGAGACAGGGCGGTCAGCTACACCTTC.

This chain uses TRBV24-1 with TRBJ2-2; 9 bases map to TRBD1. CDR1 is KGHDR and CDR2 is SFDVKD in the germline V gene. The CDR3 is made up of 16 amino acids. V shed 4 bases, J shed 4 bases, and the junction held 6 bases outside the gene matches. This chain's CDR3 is CATSEAGTGTTGELFF. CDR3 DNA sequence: TGTGCCACCAGTGAGGCCGGGACAGGGACCACCGGGGAGCTGTTTTTT.

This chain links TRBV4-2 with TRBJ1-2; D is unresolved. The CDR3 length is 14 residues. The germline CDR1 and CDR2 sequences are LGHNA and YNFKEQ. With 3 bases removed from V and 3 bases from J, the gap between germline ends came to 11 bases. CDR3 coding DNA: TGTGCCAGCAGCCATCGAAGCGCAGACTATGGCTACACCTTC. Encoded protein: CASSHRSADYGYTF.

The CDR3 DNA follows: TGTGCCAGCAGCGAAAGCGGGAGGGGGTCTCCGGACACCGGGGAGCTGTTTTTT. This sequence encodes CASSESGRGSPDTGELFF. The rearrangement joins TRBV21-1 to TRBJ2-2; the D call of TRBD2 is as the table states it, not checked on the DNA. TRBV21-1 is a pseudogene segment. The CDR3 is 18 residues long.